Listed below are T cell receptor beta chains from one sample, sequenced in a study of T cell repertoires in ileal Crohn's disease. Measured with immunoSEQ multiplex PCR; TCRdb has only the in-frame clones, and not every one. The repertoire holds 7,000 to 7,500 clones, less than 80% seen once, with roughly two fifths in the top ten. Input material: ileal tissue. Receptors originate from an adult with Crohn's disease. Both conserved end residues are part of each CDR3. D genes are given only for firm matches. Not every row has a clone size; where given, it reads once, few, many or a size class.

j_call: TRBJ2-7; v_call: TRBV7-3; clone_size: once; d_call: .; cdr3_aa: CASYYEQYF; cdr3_nt: TGTGCCAGCTATTACGAGCAGTACTTC
j_call: TRBJ2-1; v_call: TRBV7-3; clone_size: .; d_call: .; cdr3_aa: CASSLGGRTLDEQFF; cdr3_nt: TGTGCCAGCAGCTTAGGCGGTAGGACCCTCGATGAGCAGTTCTTC
j_call: TRBJ2-7; v_call: TRBV20-1; clone_size: .; d_call: TRBD1; cdr3_aa: CSASDRDEQYF; cdr3_nt: TGCAGTGCTAGCGACAGGGACGAGCAGTACTTC
j_call: TRBJ1-4; v_call: TRBV2; clone_size: .; d_call: .; cdr3_aa: CASSGVGNEKLFF; cdr3_nt: TGTGCCAGCAGTGGTGTAGGGAATGAAAAACTGTTTTTT
j_call: TRBJ1-6; v_call: TRBV6-4; clone_size: .; d_call: .; cdr3_aa: CASKRDISSPLHF; cdr3_nt: TGTGCCAGTAAAAGGGACATAAGTTCACCCCTCCACTTT
j_call: TRBJ1-1; v_call: TRBV27; clone_size: .; d_call: .; cdr3_aa: CASKGLAWNTEAFF; cdr3_nt: TGTGCCAGCAAGGGGTTAGCGTGGAACACTGAAGCTTTCTTT
j_call: TRBJ1-3; v_call: TRBV7-9; clone_size: .; d_call: .; cdr3_aa: CARQSSSGNTIYF; cdr3_nt: TGTGCCAGACAATCCTCCTCTGGAAACACCATATATTTT
j_call: TRBJ1-4; v_call: TRBV30; clone_size: .; d_call: .; cdr3_aa: CAWSVTEKLFF; cdr3_nt: TGTGCCTGGAGTGTTACGGAAAAACTGTTTTTT
j_call: TRBJ2-1; v_call: TRBV15; clone_size: .; d_call: TRBD1; cdr3_aa: CATSRDRTGGFNNNEQFF; cdr3_nt: TGTGCCACCAGCAGAGATAGGACAGGGGGCTTCAACAACAATGAGCAGTTCTTC
j_call: TRBJ2-3; v_call: TRBV10-1; clone_size: .; d_call: .; cdr3_aa: CASSSSGITDTQYF; cdr3_nt: TGCGCCAGCAGTTCCTCAGGGATCACAGATACGCAGTATTTT
j_call: TRBJ2-3; v_call: TRBV7-3; clone_size: .; d_call: .; cdr3_aa: CASSLGSNTQYF; cdr3_nt: TGTGCCAGCAGCTTAGGGAGTAATACGCAGTATTTT
j_call: TRBJ2-5; v_call: TRBV30; clone_size: .; d_call: .; cdr3_aa: CAWKNQETQYF; cdr3_nt: TGTGCCTGGAAGAATCAAGAGACCCAGTACTTC
j_call: TRBJ1-4; v_call: TRBV28; clone_size: .; d_call: .; cdr3_aa: CASSSWVNEKLFF; cdr3_nt: TGTGCCAGCAGTTCGTGGGTTAATGAAAAACTGTTTTTT
j_call: TRBJ1-2; v_call: TRBV7-9; clone_size: .; d_call: TRBD1; cdr3_aa: CASSSGQDPVYGYTF; cdr3_nt: TGTGCCAGCAGCTCCGGACAGGACCCCGTCTATGGCTACACCTTC
j_call: TRBJ2-3; v_call: TRBV9; clone_size: .; d_call: .; cdr3_aa: CASSVAHTSLRADTQYF; cdr3_nt: TGTGCCAGCAGCGTGGCTCATACTAGCTTGAGGGCAGATACGCAGTATTTT
j_call: TRBJ2-7; v_call: TRBV10-1; clone_size: medium-sized; d_call: TRBD1; cdr3_aa: CASSRDSADGEQYF; cdr3_nt: TGCGCCAGCAGCCGGGACAGCGCGGATGGCGAGCAGTACTTC
j_call: TRBJ1-2; v_call: TRBV28; clone_size: .; d_call: TRBD1; cdr3_aa: CASSFFHRGQSSGYTF; cdr3_nt: TGTGCCAGCAGTTTTTTTCACAGGGGGCAGAGTAGTGGCTACACCTTC
j_call: TRBJ2-1; v_call: TRBV9; clone_size: .; d_call: .; cdr3_aa: CASSVASDPSYNEQFF; cdr3_nt: TGTGCCAGCAGCGTAGCGTCGGACCCCTCCTACAATGAGCAGTTCTTC
j_call: TRBJ2-3; v_call: TRBV29-1; clone_size: few; d_call: TRBD2; cdr3_aa: CSGCNPTAGVTDTQYF; cdr3_nt: TGCAGCGGCTGTAACCCAACAGCGGGAGTAACAGATACGCAGTATTTT
j_call: TRBJ2-1; v_call: TRBV30; clone_size: .; d_call: .; cdr3_aa: CAWSGRVPGNEQFF; cdr3_nt: TGTGCCTGGAGTGGAAGAGTCCCTGGGAATGAGCAGTTCTTC
j_call: TRBJ2-1; v_call: TRBV19; clone_size: .; d_call: .; cdr3_aa: CASRAGIYNEQFF; cdr3_nt: TGTGCCAGTCGCGCGGGAATATACAATGAGCAGTTCTTC
j_call: TRBJ2-7; v_call: TRBV9; clone_size: .; d_call: .; cdr3_aa: CASSVAGANGEQYF; cdr3_nt: TGTGCCAGCAGCGTAGCTGGGGCAAATGGCGAGCAGTACTTC
j_call: TRBJ2-2; v_call: TRBV5-1; clone_size: .; d_call: .; cdr3_aa: CASSWIYENTGELFF; cdr3_nt: TGCGCCAGCTCCTGGATCTACGAGAACACCGGGGAGCTGTTTTTT
j_call: TRBJ1-3; v_call: TRBV10-1; clone_size: once; d_call: TRBD1; cdr3_aa: CASSVLPIRGRRGNTIYF; cdr3_nt: TGCGCCAGCAGTGTACTTCCTATCAGGGGGCGGCGAGGAAACACCATATATTTT
j_call: TRBJ2-7; v_call: TRBV5-6; clone_size: .; d_call: .; cdr3_aa: CASSLLSYEQYF; cdr3_nt: TGTGCCAGCAGCTTGTTGTCCTACGAGCAGTACTTC
j_call: TRBJ1-2; v_call: TRBV7-8; clone_size: .; d_call: TRBD1; cdr3_aa: CASSVGQYYGYTF; cdr3_nt: TGTGCCAGCAGCGTGGGACAGTACTATGGCTACACCTTC
j_call: TRBJ1-1; v_call: TRBV5-1; clone_size: .; d_call: .; cdr3_aa: CASSRDGGAEAFF; cdr3_nt: TGCGCCAGCAGTCGGGATGGGGGCGCTGAAGCTTTCTTT
j_call: TRBJ1-5; v_call: TRBV6-1; clone_size: .; d_call: .; cdr3_aa: CASSGQLLGTSNQPQHF; cdr3_nt: TGTGCCAGCAGTGGACAACTTTTAGGGACGAGCAATCAGCCCCAGCATTTT
j_call: TRBJ2-1; v_call: TRBV5-8; clone_size: .; d_call: .; cdr3_aa: CAIQKSPSSYNEQFF; cdr3_nt: TGTGCCATCCAAAAGTCCCCTAGCTCCTACAATGAGCAGTTCTTC
j_call: TRBJ2-7; v_call: TRBV4-2; clone_size: .; d_call: TRBD2; cdr3_aa: CASSQESGGLAGTEQYF; cdr3_nt: TGTGCCAGCAGCCAAGAAAGTGGCGGACTAGCGGGAACCGAGCAGTACTTC
j_call: TRBJ2-3; v_call: TRBV11-3; clone_size: .; d_call: TRBD1; cdr3_aa: CASSLDSRGNAWDTQYF; cdr3_nt: TGTGCCAGCAGCTTAGATAGCAGGGGGAACGCTTGGGATACGCAGTATTTT
j_call: TRBJ2-1; v_call: TRBV7-9; clone_size: .; d_call: .; cdr3_aa: CASSSVEGTYNEQFF; cdr3_nt: TGTGCCAGCAGCTCCGTGGAGGGAACCTACAATGAGCAGTTCTTC
j_call: TRBJ1-6; v_call: TRBV10-3; clone_size: .; d_call: .; cdr3_aa: CAISEGGFNSPLHF; cdr3_nt: TGTGCCATCAGTGAGGGTGGGTTTAATTCACCCCTCCACTTT
j_call: TRBJ2-6; v_call: TRBV2; clone_size: .; d_call: TRBD1; cdr3_aa: CASRGTGAASSGANVLTF; cdr3_nt: TGTGCCAGCAGAGGGACAGGGGCCGCTAGCTCTGGGGCCAACGTCCTGACTTTC
j_call: TRBJ2-5; v_call: TRBV11-2; clone_size: once; d_call: .; cdr3_aa: CASSLYSHQETQYF; cdr3_nt: TGTGCCAGCAGCTTATACAGTCACCAAGAGACCCAGTACTTC
j_call: TRBJ2-5; v_call: TRBV7-7; clone_size: once; d_call: .; cdr3_aa: CASSLGRIEETQYF; cdr3_nt: TGTGCTAGCAGCCTAGGACGGATTGAAGAGACCCAGTACTTC
j_call: TRBJ2-7; v_call: TRBV28; clone_size: .; d_call: TRBD1; cdr3_aa: CASLQTIGTGLYEQYF; cdr3_nt: TGTGCCAGCCTACAAACGATAGGGACAGGGCTGTACGAGCAGTACTTC
j_call: TRBJ1-1; v_call: TRBV7-3; clone_size: few; d_call: .; cdr3_aa: CASSLGGRAEAFF; cdr3_nt: TGTGCCAGCAGCTTAGGGGGAAGGGCTGAAGCTTTCTTT
j_call: TRBJ1-1; v_call: TRBV6-5; clone_size: .; d_call: .; cdr3_aa: CASSHTALSEAFF; cdr3_nt: TGTGCCAGCAGTCACACGGCTCTCTCTGAAGCTTTCTTT
j_call: TRBJ2-7; v_call: TRBV14; clone_size: few; d_call: .; cdr3_aa: CASSQYQGGTYEQYF; cdr3_nt: TGTGCCAGCAGCCAATATCAGGGTGGGACCTACGAGCAGTACTTC
j_call: TRBJ1-1; v_call: TRBV7-2; clone_size: .; d_call: .; cdr3_aa: CASSLAPRREAFF; cdr3_nt: TGTGCCAGCAGCTTAGCACCTCGGAGGGAGGCTTTCTTT
j_call: TRBJ2-2; v_call: TRBV6-1; clone_size: .; d_call: TRBD1; cdr3_aa: CASSVQQGAPGELFF; cdr3_nt: TGTGCCAGCAGTGTTCAACAGGGGGCGCCCGGGGAGCTGTTTTTT
j_call: TRBJ1-1; v_call: TRBV28; clone_size: few; d_call: .; cdr3_aa: CASSSPRGPWDTEAFF; cdr3_nt: TGTGCCAGCAGTTCCCCCAGGGGCCCTTGGGACACTGAAGCTTTCTTT
j_call: TRBJ2-3; v_call: TRBV7-3; clone_size: .; d_call: TRBD2; cdr3_aa: CASSLLSGRTDTQYF; cdr3_nt: TGTGCCAGCAGCCTACTTAGCGGGAGGACAGATACGCAGTATTTT
j_call: TRBJ2-3; v_call: TRBV7-9; clone_size: few; d_call: .; cdr3_aa: CASSWTGGADTQYF; cdr3_nt: TGTGCCAGCAGTTGGACAGGAGGGGCAGATACGCAGTATTTT
j_call: TRBJ1-1; v_call: TRBV7-3; clone_size: .; d_call: .; cdr3_aa: CASSWTVQNTEAFF; cdr3_nt: TGTGCCAGCAGCTGGACAGTGCAGAACACTGAAGCTTTCTTT
j_call: TRBJ1-5; v_call: TRBV19; clone_size: .; d_call: .; cdr3_aa: CASSIVGDNQPQHF; cdr3_nt: TGTGCCAGTAGTATCGTGGGAGACAATCAGCCCCAGCATTTT
j_call: TRBJ2-7; v_call: TRBV7-2; clone_size: .; d_call: TRBD1; cdr3_aa: CASSFRTGTRVAYEQYF; cdr3_nt: TGTGCCAGCAGCTTCCGGACAGGGACCCGTGTAGCCTACGAGCAGTACTTC
j_call: TRBJ2-1; v_call: TRBV9; clone_size: .; d_call: .; cdr3_aa: CASSVSPRTQTIDIYNEQFF; cdr3_nt: TGTGCCAGCAGCGTAAGCCCTCGGACACAGACAATCGACATATACAATGAGCAGTTCTTC
j_call: TRBJ2-7; v_call: TRBV10-2; clone_size: .; d_call: TRBD2; cdr3_aa: CASSSSGSGYEQYF; cdr3_nt: TGCGCCAGCAGTTCTAGCGGGAGCGGGTACGAGCAGTACTTC
j_call: TRBJ1-2; v_call: TRBV28; clone_size: .; d_call: .; cdr3_aa: CASSSPRWKANYGYTF; cdr3_nt: TGTGCCAGCAGCTCCCCCCGCTGGAAGGCGAACTATGGCTACACCTTC
j_call: TRBJ2-1; v_call: TRBV5-8; clone_size: .; d_call: TRBD2; cdr3_aa: CASSLPGRVNDEQFF; cdr3_nt: TGTGCCAGCAGCTTACCAGGGAGGGTAAACGATGAGCAGTTCTTC
j_call: TRBJ1-2; v_call: TRBV10-1; clone_size: .; d_call: .; cdr3_aa: CASSELRSLYGYTF; cdr3_nt: TGCGCCAGCAGTGAGCTGAGGTCCCTATATGGCTACACCTTC
j_call: TRBJ2-1; v_call: TRBV19; clone_size: .; d_call: TRBD2; cdr3_aa: CASSGESGRGIF; cdr3_nt: TGTGCCAGTAGTGGGGAAAGCGGGAGGGGGATCTTC
j_call: TRBJ2-7; v_call: TRBV6-5; clone_size: few; d_call: .; cdr3_aa: CASSYEVGSEQYF; cdr3_nt: TGTGCCAGCAGTTACGAAGTGGGTAGCGAGCAGTACTTC
j_call: TRBJ2-1; v_call: TRBV28; clone_size: few; d_call: .; cdr3_aa: CASSLTPNEQFF; cdr3_nt: TGTGCCAGCAGTTTGACCCCGAATGAGCAGTTCTTC
j_call: TRBJ1-5; v_call: TRBV7-2; clone_size: .; d_call: .; cdr3_aa: CASSPRKNQPQHF; cdr3_nt: TGTGCCAGCAGCCCCAGGAAGAATCAGCCCCAGCATTTT
j_call: TRBJ2-5; v_call: TRBV20-1; clone_size: few; d_call: .; cdr3_aa: CSAAHLGTQYF; cdr3_nt: TGCAGTGCGGCCCACTTAGGGACCCAGTACTTC
j_call: TRBJ2-5; v_call: TRBV7-9; clone_size: .; d_call: .; cdr3_aa: CASTMARDEETQYF; cdr3_nt: TGTGCCAGCACCATGGCCAGGGACGAAGAGACCCAGTACTTC